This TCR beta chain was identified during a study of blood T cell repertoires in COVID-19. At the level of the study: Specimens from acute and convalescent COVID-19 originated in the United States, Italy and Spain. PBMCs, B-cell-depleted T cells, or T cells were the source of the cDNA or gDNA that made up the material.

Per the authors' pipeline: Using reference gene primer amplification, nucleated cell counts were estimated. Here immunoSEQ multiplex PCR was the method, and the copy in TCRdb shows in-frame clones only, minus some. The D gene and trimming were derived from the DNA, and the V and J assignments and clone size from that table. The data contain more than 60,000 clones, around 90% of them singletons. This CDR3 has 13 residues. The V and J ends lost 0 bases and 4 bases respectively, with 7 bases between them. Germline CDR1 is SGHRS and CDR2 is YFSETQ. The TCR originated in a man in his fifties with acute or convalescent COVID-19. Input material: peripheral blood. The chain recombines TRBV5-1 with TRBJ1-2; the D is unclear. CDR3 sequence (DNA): TGCGCCAGCAGCTTGGGGTACTCCTATGGCTACACCTTC. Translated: CASSLGYSYGYTF.